The rows below give T cell receptor beta chains drawn from one sample of a study of blood T cell repertoires in COVID-19. The repertoire was sequenced with immunoSEQ multiplex PCR; TCRdb's copy has only in-frame clones and lacks some. The data show about 260,000 clones, about 90% seen once. The sample comprised peripheral blood. These receptors were collected from a woman aged 45-59 years with acute or convalescent COVID-19. CDR3s include the opening cysteine and the closing phenylalanine or tryptophan. Fields, in order: V gene, clone size, J gene, D gene, CDR3 length, CDR3 protein, CDR3 DNA. A D gene is named only where the DNA matches it firmly. Only some rows state a clone size, as once, few, many or a class for expanded clones.

TRBV10-1	.	TRBJ1-4	.	12	CASSWTAEKLFF	TGCGCCAGCAGTTGGACAGCCGAAAAACTGTTTTTT
TRBV7-2	.	TRBJ1-5	.	16	CASSPGTTYSNQPQHF	TGTGCCAGCAGCCCCGGGACAACTTATAGCAATCAGCCCCAGCATTTT
TRBV19	.	TRBJ1-6	TRBD1	15	CASSIGDRDNSPLHF	TGTGCCAGTAGTATTGGGGACAGGGATAATTCACCCCTCCACTTT
TRBV28	.	TRBJ1-5	.	14	CAVGGASFNQPQHF	TGTGCGGTGGGAGGGGCCAGCTTTAATCAGCCCCAGCATTTT
TRBV19	once	TRBJ1-2	.	12	CASRSGKNGYTF	TGTGCCAGCCGCTCAGGGAAGAACGGCTACACCTTC
TRBV3-1/TRBV3-2	.	TRBJ2-2	.	13	CASSQRGTGELFF	TGTGCCAGCAGCCAAAGGGGAACCGGGGAGCTGTTTTTT
TRBV2	.	TRBJ1-3	.	13	CASTPRRGNTIYF	TGTGCCAGCACTCCAAGGCGGGGAAACACCATATATTTT
TRBV3-1/TRBV3-2	.	TRBJ2-3	TRBD1	17	CASSQEQGARSTDTQYF	TGTGCCAGCAGCCAGGAACAGGGGGCCCGCAGCACAGATACGCAGTATTTT
TRBV5-8	few	TRBJ2-1	TRBD2	15	CASSRTSGGYNEQFF	TGTGCCAGCAGCCGGACTAGCGGGGGATACAATGAGCAGTTCTTC
TRBV5-4	.	TRBJ1-1	.	13	CASSLATTAEAFF	TGTGCCAGCAGCTTGGCAACCACGGCTGAAGCTTTCTTT
TRBV11-2	.	TRBJ2-7	.	14	CASSLAVSTYEQYF	TGTGCCAGCAGCTTAGCTGTTTCTACCTACGAGCAGTACTTC
TRBV7-2	.	TRBJ1-2	TRBD1	17	CASSSKAGGTAGEGYTF	TGTGCCAGCAGCTCGAAGGCGGGTGGGACAGCCGGGGAGGGCTACACCTTC
TRBV27	once	TRBJ2-7	TRBD2	18	CASSLLRDRSGRAHEQYF	TGTGCCAGCTCACTCCTCCGGGACAGAAGCGGGAGGGCCCACGAGCAGTACTTC
TRBV27	few	TRBJ2-1	TRBD2	15	CASSLAGGTYNEQFF	TGTGCCAGCAGTCTGGCGGGAGGGACCTACAATGAGCAGTTCTTC
TRBV27	few	TRBJ1-6	.	14	CASSYTRGTSPLHF	TGTGCCAGCAGTTATACCAGGGGAACCTCACCCCTCCACTTT
TRBV27	.	TRBJ2-7	.	14	CASSLRQASYEQYF	TGTGCCAGCAGTTTAAGACAGGCGTCCTACGAGCAGTACTTC
TRBV6-5	.	TRBJ2-1	.	12	CASRGPYNEQFF	TGTGCCAGCAGGGGCCCTTACAATGAGCAGTTCTTC
TRBV7-2	.	TRBJ1-2	.	15	CASSLGEQEIYGYTF	TGTGCCAGCAGCTTAGGAGAACAGGAGATCTATGGCTACACCTTC
TRBV9	.	TRBJ2-3	TRBD2	15	CASSSRRTGGGTQYF	TGTGCCAGCAGCAGCAGACGGACCGGCGGGGGTACGCAGTATTTT
TRBV7-9	.	TRBJ2-3	TRBD2	15	CASSPPLGGEDTQYF	TGTGCCAGCAGCCCACCATTGGGGGGGGAAGATACGCAGTATTTT
TRBV6-6	.	TRBJ2-5	TRBD1	11	CASSYGQGAYF	TGTGCCAGCAGTTACGGCCAGGGGGCATACTTC
TRBV7-9	.	TRBJ1-6	.	14	CASSFGVAFSPLHF	TGTGCCAGCAGCTTCGGGGTCGCCTTTTCACCCCTCCACTTT
TRBV24-1	.	TRBJ2-1	.	15	CATSEDSYSYNEQFF	TGTGCCACCAGTGAAGACAGCTACTCCTACAATGAGCAGTTCTTC
TRBV15	.	TRBJ2-5	.	18	CATSRGYPSQSAGETQYF	TGTGCCACCAGCAGAGGATACCCAAGCCAATCAGCGGGAGAGACCCAGTACTTC
TRBV19	.	TRBJ2-7	TRBD1	15	CASSISGQGSYEQYF	TGTGCCAGTAGTATCTCGGGACAGGGCTCCTACGAGCAGTACTTC
TRBV27	.	TRBJ2-1	.	16	CASSFEVQGLGNEQFF	TGTGCCAGCAGTTTTGAGGTGCAGGGGCTGGGGAATGAGCAGTTCTTC
TRBV27	.	TRBJ2-1	.	12	CASREGVDEQFF	TGTGCCAGCCGGGAAGGTGTGGATGAGCAGTTCTTC
TRBV5-4	once	TRBJ2-4	TRBD2	15	CASSPAGPAKNIQYF	TGTGCCAGCAGCCCAGCGGGGCCGGCCAAAAACATTCAGTACTTC
TRBV19	.	TRBJ1-6	TRBD1	15	CASSMVQGRNSPLHF	TGTGCCAGTAGTATGGTACAGGGGAGAAATTCACCCCTCCACTTT
TRBV5-1	.	TRBJ1-4	.	15	CASSPNRATNEKLFF	TGCGCCAGCAGCCCGAACAGGGCAACTAATGAAAAACTGTTTTTT
TRBV11-1	.	TRBJ2-5	.	13	CASSLAGHETQYF	TGTGCCAGCAGCTTAGCGGGGCACGAGACCCAGTACTTC